This section outlines one TCR beta chain sequence together with its context. Its antigen is currently unknown. V trimming: 8 bases; J trimming: 2 bases; junction bases outside the gene matches: 2. Germline assignment: CDR1 MNHEY and CDR2 SVGAGI. This CDR3 has 12 residues. This record comes from a study of T cell responses to AZD1222 COVID-19 vaccine. Findings and caveats of the study: Unmutated regions of variants are reportedly targeted by nearly half of spike-specific TCRs. Researchers report vaccine-associated CD4 TCRs spanning spike, with dominance at 160-218 and 743-854. It was only after the peak T cell response that any repertoires were sampled.

Only in-frame clones appear in the TCRdb table, and some are missing; sequencing was by immunoSEQ multiplex PCR. The sample yields 50,000 or so clones, roughly 90% seen once. This receptor was taken from an adult who received the AZD1222 COVID-19 vaccine. Here the sequenced sample was peripheral blood, taken 28 days after the second AZD1222 dose. The chain carries TRBV6-5 and TRBJ2-5; 7 positions agree with TRBD1. CDR3 sequence (DNA): TGTGCCAGCTGGGACAGACAAGAGACCCAGTACTTC. Its translation: CASWDRQETQYF.